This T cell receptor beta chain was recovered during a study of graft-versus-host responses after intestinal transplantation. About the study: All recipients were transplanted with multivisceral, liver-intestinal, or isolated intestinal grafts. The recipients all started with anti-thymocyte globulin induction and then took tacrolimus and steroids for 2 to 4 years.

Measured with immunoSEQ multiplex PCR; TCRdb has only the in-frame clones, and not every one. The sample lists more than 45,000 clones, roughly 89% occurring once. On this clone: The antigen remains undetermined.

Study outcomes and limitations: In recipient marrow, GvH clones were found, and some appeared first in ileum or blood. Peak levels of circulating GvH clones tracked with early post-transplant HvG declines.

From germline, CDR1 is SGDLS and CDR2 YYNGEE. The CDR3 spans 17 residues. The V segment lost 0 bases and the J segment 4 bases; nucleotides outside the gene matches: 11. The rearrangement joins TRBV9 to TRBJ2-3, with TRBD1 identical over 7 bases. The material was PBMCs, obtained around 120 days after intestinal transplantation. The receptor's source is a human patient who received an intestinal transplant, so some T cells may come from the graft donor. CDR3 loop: CASSVGKERGLSDTQYF. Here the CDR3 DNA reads TGTGCCAGCAGCGTAGGAAAAGAGAGGGGGCTGTCAGATACGCAGTATTTT.